Below, 28 T cell receptor beta chains from the same sample are listed, as sequenced in a study of blood T cell repertoires in COVID-19. Profiled with immunoSEQ multiplex PCR; TCRdb holds only in-frame clones, not every one. The table records over 200,000 clones, approximately 86% of them present only once. The specimen sequenced was peripheral blood. Receptor source: a woman aged 30 to 39 who had recovered from COVID-19.

The chain uses TRBV29-1 and TRBJ2-5, with TRBD1 identical over 9 bases. Trimming took 7 bases from V and 2 from J; bases not matched to a gene: 2. Per germline, CDR1 SQVTM and CDR2 ANQGSEA. The CDR3 is 12 amino acids. The CDR3 DNA reads as TGCAGCGCTGGACAGGGGCAAGAGACCCAGTACTTC. Amino acid sequence: CSAGQGQETQYF.

This clone was counted between two and nine times. V and J are TRBV5-4 and TRBJ2-7, with 7 nucleotides matching TRBD2. Germline V gives CDR1 SGHNT, CDR2 YYREEE (reference sequence). With V trimmed by 0 bases and J by 2 bases, 5 bases remained unmatched. The CDR3 length is 15 residues. CDR3 sequence (DNA): TGTGCCAGCAGCTTGGTGGGAGGGAAGGCCTACGAGCAGTACTTC. This sequence encodes CASSLVGGKAYEQYF.

CDR3 region: CASSRVVNEQFF. The CDR3 bases are TGCGCCAGCAGCCGGGTTGTGAATGAGCAGTTCTTC. The V and J genes are TRBV5-1 and TRBJ2-1; D unresolved. CDR3 size: 12 residues. CDR1 and CDR2 from the germline V gene are SGHRS and YFSETQ. The V gene lost 4 bases and the J gene lost 7 bases, with 9 bases spanning the gap.

This chain joins TRBV12-2 and TRBJ1-5; the D call in the table, TRBD1, was not verified against the DNA. TRBV12-2 corresponds to a pseudogene. The CDR3 has 16 amino acids. Here the CDR3 reads CASRLATDRAHQTQHF. The CDR3 DNA follows: TGTGCAAGTCGCTTAGCTACCGACAGAGCCCATCAGACCCAGCATTTT.

The chain couples TRBV6-2 or TRBV6-3 to TRBJ1-6, with a possible D match to TRBD1 (5 bases). The CDR3 is made up of 12 amino acids. The germline CDR1 and CDR2 sequences are MNHEY and SVGEGT. V shed 5 bases and J shed 15 bases, with 14 bases lying between them. This chain's CDR3 is CASSGQGIHLHF. CDR3 sequence (DNA): TGTGCCAGCAGTGGACAAGGAATTCACCTCCACTTT.

The V gene is TRBV13, the J gene TRBJ2-1; TRBD1 matches at 10 bases. Germline loops: CDR1 PRHDT, CDR2 FYEKMQ (reference sequence). The CDR3 length is 14 residues. V gave up 5 bases and J gave up 4 bases; unmatched junction bases: 2. The CDR3 DNA reads as TGTGCCAGCAGCGACAGGGGGCCATACAATGAGCAGTTCTTC. Amino acid sequence: CASSDRGPYNEQFF.

V and J are TRBV18 and TRBJ2-3; the match to TRBD2 covers 8 bases. The CDR3 runs 14 residues. Trimming cost V 3 bases and J 4 bases; bases outside gene matches: 3. Germline assignment: CDR1 KGHSH and CDR2 LQKENI. CDR3 region: CASSPGGAPDTQYF. The CDR3 nucleotides read TGTGCCAGCTCACCCGGGGGGGCCCCAGATACGCAGTATTTT.

This rearrangement joins TRBV7-9 to TRBJ1-1; 8 positions match TRBD1. From germline, CDR1 is SEHNR and CDR2 FQNEAQ (reference sequence). The CDR3 contains 14 residues. Trimming cost V 5 bases and J 4 bases; bases outside gene matches: 6. CDR3 sequence reads: CASSPGQVPTEAFF. The CDR3 bases are TGTGCCAGCAGCCCGGGACAGGTACCCACTGAAGCTTTCTTT.

The table lists this clone with a count of one. The chain joins TRBV6-5 to TRBJ1-2; 9 bases map to TRBD1. Germline trimming cut 5 bases from V and 7 bases from J; bases unmatched to any gene: 8. Germline V CDR1 and CDR2: MNHEY, SVGAGI. The CDR3 totals 14 residues. CDR3 residues: CASSPAGTGFGYTF. The CDR3 nucleotides read TGTGCCAGCAGTCCTGCCGGGACAGGGTTTGGCTACACCTTC.

The chain has TRBV7-9 and TRBJ1-2, with a tentative D call TRBD1 (5 bases). Germline V CDR1 and CDR2: SEHNR, FQNEAQ (reference sequence). This CDR3 comprises 15 residues. Deletions cut 0 bases from V and 8 bases from J, with 16 bases between. CDR3 bases: TGTGCCAGCAGCTTAGCTCAGGGTCTGGAAGAAGGCTACACCTTC. Protein product: CASSLAQGLEEGYTF.

This clone was observed a few times. V is TRBV18 and J is TRBJ2-7, with a tentative D call TRBD1 (6 bases). The germline gives CDR1 KGHSH, CDR2 LQKENI. V lost 5 bases to trimming and J lost 4 bases, with 15 bases between them. There are 14 residues in the CDR3. The CDR3 bases are TGTGCCAGCTCATCAGGGTCAGGGGTTTACGAGCAGTACTTC. Amino acids: CASSSGSGVYEQYF.

The table lists this clone with a few counts. The identical CDR3 is also encoded by other nucleotide sequences in the sample. The V and J genes are TRBV4-1 and TRBJ2-7, with 8 nucleotides matching TRBD1. The CDR3 extends over 14 amino acids. Germline trimming cut 4 bases from V and 1 base from J; bases unmatched to any gene: 3. Germline lookup yields CDR1 MGHRA and CDR2 YSYEKL. For the CDR3, the DNA is TGCGCCAGCAGCCCGCGGACAGGGTCCTACGAGCAGTACTTC. Its translation is CASSPRTGSYEQYF.

This sequence joins TRBV20-1 and TRBJ2-1; 9 bases align to TRBD2. CDR3 length: 14 residues. CDR1 is DFQATT, CDR2 SNEGSKA, per germline (reference sequence). Trimming removed 3 bases from V and 9 bases from J; junction bases left unmatched: 9. CDR3 in DNA: TGCAGTGCTAGTCTTTTAGCGGGGGTTGGTGAGCAGTTCTTC. Protein: CSASLLAGVGEQFF.

The gene calls are TRBV6-2 or TRBV6-3 and TRBJ1-1; TRBD1 agrees at 10 bases. This CDR3 comprises 14 residues. Germline values: CDR1 MNHEY, CDR2 SVGEGT. The V segment lost 2 bases and the J segment 4 bases; nucleotides outside the gene matches: 1. The CDR3 region has the DNA TGTGCCAGCAGTTACAGGGACAGGGGCACTGAAGCTTTCTTT. This sequence encodes CASSYRDRGTEAFF.

The rearrangement uses TRBV4-3 and TRBJ1-1, with 10 bases lining up with TRBD1. This CDR3 has 15 residues. The germline gives CDR1 LGHNA, CDR2 YSLEER. The V gene end was trimmed by 0 bases and the J gene end by 7 bases; junction bases not matched to a gene: 5. The CDR3 DNA sequence: TGCGCCAGCAGCCAAGAAACCGGGACAGGGGATGAAGCTTTCTTT. This encodes CASSQETGTGDEAFF.

The genes are TRBV29-1 and TRBJ2-3; 8 bases map to TRBD1. CDR3 size: 14 residues. With V trimmed by 4 bases and J by 4 bases, 7 bases remained unmatched. Germline V gene sequence: CDR1 SQVTM, CDR2 ANQGSEA. The DNA for the CDR3 is TGCAGCGTTGGAGGACAGGGCGGCGCAGATACGCAGTATTTT. Translation: CSVGGQGGADTQYF.

The CDR3 reads CSVAGLVVSEQYF. The CDR3 DNA reads as TGCAGCGTTGCTGGACTAGTCGTTTCCGAGCAGTACTTC. The chain employs TRBV29-1 and TRBJ2-7; 7 nucleotides agree with TRBD2. Germline trimming cut 4 bases from V and 6 bases from J; bases unmatched to any gene: 9. This CDR3 contains 13 residues. Germline V gene sequence: CDR1 SQVTM, CDR2 ANQGSEA.

The chain links TRBV6-2 or TRBV6-3 to TRBJ2-5, with TRBD2 matching over 7 bases. The V and J ends lost 0 bases and 4 bases, in that order; junction bases with no gene match: 11. The CDR3 covers 17 residues. Per germline, CDR1 MNHEY and CDR2 SVGEGT. CDR3 DNA: TGTGCCAGCAGTTACTCGAGTGGCAGGGAGGGACGAGAGACCCAGTACTTC. Amino acid sequence: CASSYSSGREGRETQYF.

The rearrangement joins TRBV7-2 to TRBJ1-1, with 7 bases lining up with TRBD1. Trimming removed 5 bases from V and 0 bases from J; junction bases left unmatched: 12. The CDR3 extends over 17 amino acids. Germline assignment: CDR1 SGHTA and CDR2 FQGNSA. The CDR3 nucleotides are TGTGCCAGCAGCATCGGCGGCCGGACAGGCTTGAACACTGAAGCTTTCTTT. Translation: CASSIGGRTGLNTEAFF.

The chain is built from TRBV10-2 and TRBJ1-2; possibly TRBD1 for D (5 bases). The V and J ends lost 3 bases and 8 bases respectively, with 16 bases between them. Germline assignment: CDR1 WSHSY and CDR2 SAAADI. CDR3 length equals 14 residues. CDR3 loop: CASSDPGQGRGYTF. CDR3 coding DNA: TGCGCCAGCAGTGACCCTGGGCAGGGCCGGGGCTACACCTTC.

This chain joins TRBV7-9 and TRBJ1-5, with 7 nucleotides matching TRBD1. J gave up 3 bases and V 1 base, and 6 bases lay outside the gene matches. The V gene's germline CDR1 is SEHNR and CDR2 FQNEAQ (reference sequence). This CDR3 is 16 amino acids long. The CDR3 sequence: CASSLETGKPNQPQHF. The CDR3 bases are TGTGCCAGCAGCTTAGAGACAGGGAAGCCCAATCAGCCCCAGCATTTT.

The DNA for the CDR3 is TGTGCCAGCAGCCCCCAGGTCACAGATACGCAGTATTTT. It specifies CASSPQVTDTQYF. V is TRBV9 and J is TRBJ2-3; no clear D. The V end lost 4 bases, the J end lost 2 bases, and 8 bases lay between the germline ends. The CDR3 consists of 13 residues. Germline values: CDR1 SGDLS, CDR2 YYNGEE.

About this clone: The sample holds other DNA sequences that translate to the same CDR3. The rearrangement links TRBV6-4 to TRBJ2-2; D ambiguous. Looked up from germline, CDR1 is MRHNA and CDR2 is SNTAGT. Deletions cut 0 bases from V and 1 base from J, with 6 bases between. The CDR3 contains 15 residues. CDR3 sequence: CASSDSGQNTGELFF. CDR3 in DNA: TGTGCCAGCAGTGACTCTGGGCAGAACACCGGGGAGCTGTTTTTT.

The chain couples TRBV5-5 to TRBJ2-7, with a possible D match to TRBD2 (5 bases). V lost 0 bases and J 1 base, leaving 17 bases between the germline ends. Looked up from germline, CDR1 is SGHKS and CDR2 is YYEKEE (reference sequence). The CDR3 covers 17 residues. CDR3 region: CASSLGEEGLLSYEQYF. The CDR3 coding sequence is TGTGCCAGCAGCTTGGGGGAAGAGGGCCTATTGTCCTACGAGCAGTACTTC.

V gene TRBV6-1 combines with J gene TRBJ1-5; 9 bases line up with TRBD1. Germline V gene data show CDR1 as MNHNS and CDR2 as SASEGT. The ends lost 2 bases at V and 8 bases at J; junction bases unmatched: 7. The CDR3 extends over 15 amino acids. CDR3 protein: CASSESHRGPEPQHF. As DNA, the CDR3 is TGTGCCAGCAGTGAATCTCACAGGGGGCCGGAGCCCCAGCATTTT.

V gene TRBV5-4 combines with J gene TRBJ1-6; tentatively, D is TRBD1 (6 bases). V lost 2 bases and J lost 5, with 11 bases in between. CDR3 length equals 15 residues. The germline V gene has CDR1 SGHNT and CDR2 YYREEE (reference sequence). CDR3 sequence: CASSLGAGDNSPLHF. CDR3 nucleotide sequence: TGTGCCAGCAGCTTAGGGGCAGGGGATAATTCACCCCTCCACTTT.

The CDR3: CASTGLGRGLEQYF. The DNA for the CDR3 is TGTGCCAGCACTGGTTTGGGAAGGGGGCTCGAGCAGTACTTC. This chain uses TRBV2 with TRBJ2-7, with 7 bases identical to TRBD1. This CDR3 region has 14 residues. Per the germline V gene, CDR1 is SNHLY and CDR2 is FYNNEI. V lost 7 bases, J lost 6 bases, and 12 bases stayed unmatched.

The rearrangement joins TRBV5-1 to TRBJ2-3; 7 bases fit TRBD2. The V segment lost 1 base and the J segment 2 bases; nucleotides outside the gene matches: 4. Germline assignment: CDR1 SGHRS and CDR2 YFSETQ. This CDR3 region has 15 residues. The CDR3 DNA sequence: TGCGCCAGCAGCTTGATCGGGGGGTCCACAGATACGCAGTATTTT. Translating it yields CASSLIGGSTDTQYF.